Sequencing of this TCR beta chain was carried out in a study of T cells after yellow fever vaccination. Notes on the study in general: Post-booster samples contained most primary-vaccination clones (roughly 96% CD4, 88% CD8). Repertoires sorted by FACS could include abundant clonotypes that are contaminants from the bulk population.

Looked up from germline, CDR1 is SGHVS and CDR2 is FNYEAQ. V lost 4 bases and J 0 bases, leaving 19 bases between the germline ends. The CDR3 has 18 residues. Using its own MiXCR run on the 5' RACE reads, TCRdb lists one record per CDR3 protein. The sample contains about 110,000 distinct CDR3 sequences, roughly 8.9% of which appear only once. This clonotype was seen a handful of times. Antigen: not known. This sequence was found in a man aged 25-45 years who received the YFV17D yellow fever vaccine. Sequencing used CD8+ T cells sorted from PBMCs, obtained 45 days after the yellow fever booster vaccination. The chain links TRBV7-6 to TRBJ2-1; no reliable D call. CDR3 residues: CASSYSPGSESSYNEQFF. Written as DNA, the CDR3 is TGTGCCAGCAGCTATTCCCCGGGTTCGGAGAGCTCCTACAATGAGCAGTTCTTC.